The 32 T cell receptor beta chains in this list originate from one sample, sequenced in a study of OX40 agonist ivuxolimab in advanced cancers. Method: immunoSEQ multiplex PCR; TCRdb's copy keeps in-frame clones and lacks some. The sample lists around 50,000 clones, approximately 86% occurring once. This material consisted of CD4+ or CD8+ T cells sorted from blood, taken in a trial of the OX40 agonist ivuxolimab. These receptors were obtained from an adult with an advanced solid tumor such as melanoma, head and neck, liver or kidney cancer.

The chain has TRBV19 and TRBJ1-5; no firm D call. In germline, CDR1 is LNHDA, CDR2 SQIVND (reference sequence). The V gene lost 7 bases and the J gene lost 2 bases, with 18 bases spanning the gap. This CDR3 has 16 residues. CDR3 DNA sequence: TGTGCCAGTATTAGGTCGGCAGCTCAAGGCAATCAGCCCCAGCATTTT. Encoded protein: CASIRSAAQGNQPQHF.

The chain combines TRBV19 with TRBJ2-2; D is possibly TRBD2 (5 bases). The CDR3 is 14 amino acids. With 5 bases removed from V and 2 bases from J, the gap between germline ends came to 9 bases. Germline V CDR1 and CDR2: LNHDA, SQIVND (reference sequence). CDR3 sequence: CASSLGLNTGELFF. The CDR3 DNA follows: TGTGCCAGTAGTCTAGGACTTAACACCGGGGAGCTGTTTTTT. Using reference TRBV19 and TRBJ2-2 for the parts outside the CDR3, the full variable domain is DGGITQSPKYLFRKEGQNVTLSCEQNLNHDAMYWYRQDPGQGLRLIYYSQIVNDFQKGDIAEGYSVSREKKESFPLTVTSAQKNPTAFYLCASSLGLNTGELFFGEGSRLTVL.

V is TRBV7-9 and J is TRBJ2-7, with 8 bases identical to TRBD2. Germline V gene data show CDR1 as SEHNR and CDR2 as FQNEAQ (reference sequence). The CDR3 is 15 amino acids. J gave up 1 base and V 5 bases, and 7 bases lay outside the gene matches. The CDR3 DNA reads as TGTGCCAGCAGCCCCGGGAGGGGGAAGTCCTACGAGCAGTACTTC. Amino acid sequence: CASSPGRGKSYEQYF.

The V gene is TRBV5-5, the J gene TRBJ2-7, with D perhaps TRBD1 (6 bases). The CDR3 is 15 residues long. Looked up from germline, CDR1 is SGHKS and CDR2 is YYEKEE (reference sequence). Trimming took 4 bases from V and 0 from J, leaving 14 bases between them. For the CDR3, the DNA is TGTGCCAGCAGCCCGGACAGTTGGATCTCCTACGAGCAGTACTTC. Residues: CASSPDSWISYEQYF.

The genes are TRBV6-6 and TRBJ1-2, with D unresolved. V was clipped by 5 bases and J by 0 bases, with 7 bases between them. CDR3 length: 13 amino acids. The V gene's germline CDR1 is MNHNY and CDR2 SVGAGI (reference sequence). The CDR3 protein is CASSPGTNYGYTF. The DNA for the CDR3 is TGTGCCAGCAGTCCCGGGACTAACTATGGCTACACCTTC.

The gene calls are TRBV5-5 and TRBJ1-2, with 8 bases lining up with TRBD1. CDR1 is SGHKS and CDR2 is YYEKEE in the germline V gene (reference sequence). Losses at the gene ends were 6 bases for V and 8 bases for J; bases not matched to a gene: 12. This CDR3 has 14 residues. The CDR3, as DNA: TGTGCCAGCACCCACCTAGGGACAGGCGGGGGCTACACCTTC. Amino acid sequence: CASTHLGTGGGYTF.

This sequence joins TRBV6-1 and TRBJ2-7; D gene uncertain. This CDR3 is 12 amino acids long. V was pared by 6 bases and J by 4 bases, with 10 bases between. The germline V gene encodes CDR1 MNHNS and CDR2 SASEGT. CDR3: CASSLGKYEQYF. The CDR3, as DNA: TGTGCCAGCAGCTTGGGGAAATACGAGCAGTACTTC.

CDR3 nucleotide sequence: TGCGCCAGCAGCCCCAACAGAGGAAACACCATATATTTT. This encodes CASSPNRGNTIYF. The chain couples TRBV4-1 to TRBJ1-3; D not certain. V shed 4 bases and J shed 4 bases, with 8 bases lying between them. Germline CDR1 MGHRA, CDR2 YSYEKL. This CDR3 contains 13 residues.

The CDR3 protein is CASSQPFRDSRQTQYF. CDR3 nucleotide sequence: TGTGCCAGCAGCCAGCCCTTTCGGGACTCACGGCAGACCCAGTACTTC. The genes are TRBV28 and TRBJ2-5; D may be TRBD2 (6 bases). CDR1 is MDHEN and CDR2 is SYDVKM in the germline V gene. The CDR3 has 16 amino acids. Deletions cut 6 bases from V and 6 bases from J, with 23 bases between.

This chain connects TRBV9 to TRBJ1-2; 9 positions match TRBD1. With V trimmed by 6 bases and J by 5 bases, 8 bases remained unmatched. Germline lookup yields CDR1 SGDLS and CDR2 YYNGEE. The CDR3 totals 14 residues. The CDR3 DNA sequence: TGTGCCAGCAACCAACAGGGGGCCCTATATGGCTACACCTTC. As protein: CASNQQGALYGYTF.

The chain recombines TRBV30 with TRBJ2-1, with 9 bases identical to TRBD2. The V gene's germline CDR1 is GTSNPN and CDR2 SVGIG (reference sequence). Germline trimming cut 1 base from V and 4 bases from J; bases unmatched to any gene: 2. The CDR3 consists of 14 residues. This chain's CDR3 is CAWSGLAGYNEQFF. CDR3 bases: TGTGCCTGGAGTGGTCTAGCGGGATACAATGAGCAGTTCTTC.

This chain joins TRBV6-1 and TRBJ1-3; no definite D call. Germline loops: CDR1 MNHNS, CDR2 SASEGT. V dropped 3 bases and J dropped 0 bases, with 9 bases sitting between them. The CDR3 is 15 residues long. CDR3 nucleotides: TGTGCCAGCAGTGAGGGCGGCCACTCTGGAAACACCATATATTTT. Encoded protein: CASSEGGHSGNTIYF.

The chain carries TRBV7-2 and TRBJ1-6; unclear D gene. The ends were cut back, 5 bases at V and 7 bases at J, with 18 bases in the middle. Germline loops: CDR1 SGHTA, CDR2 FQGNSA. The CDR3 has 16 amino acids. This CDR3 reads CASSQRVQSSNSPLHF. The DNA of the CDR3 is TGTGCCAGCAGCCAAAGGGTACAGAGCTCAAATTCACCCCTCCACTTT.

The rearrangement joins TRBV27 to TRBJ1-4, with D perhaps TRBD1 (5 bases). This CDR3 has 14 residues. Germline values: CDR1 MNHEY, CDR2 SMNVEV (reference sequence). V was cut by 6 bases and J by 2 bases, with 10 bases left in between. The CDR3 nucleotides are TGTGCCAGCAGCTCAGGGACGACTAATGAAAAACTGTTTTTT. Protein: CASSSGTTNEKLFF.

The V call is TRBV7-2, the J call TRBJ2-1; 10 bases fit TRBD2. The CDR3 sequence is 15 residues long. In germline, CDR1 is SGHTA, CDR2 FQGNSA. Trimming took 5 bases from V and 2 from J; bases not matched to a gene: 3. CDR3: CASSLGTSAYNEQFF. In DNA form, the CDR3 reads TGTGCCAGCAGCCTAGGGACTAGCGCCTACAATGAGCAGTTCTTC.

The chain combines TRBV19 with TRBJ2-2; 10 nucleotides align to TRBD2. The CDR3 loop spans 15 amino acids. V was clipped by 7 bases and J by 6 bases; unmatched bases: 8. The V gene's germline CDR1 is LNHDA and CDR2 SQIVND (reference sequence). In nucleotides, the CDR3 is TGTGCCAGTAACCTAGCGGGAGTGGTTGCCGGGGAGCTGTTTTTT. This encodes CASNLAGVVAGELFF.

The chain carries TRBV9 and TRBJ1-1, with D unresolved. Deletions cut 0 bases from V and 2 bases from J, with 8 bases between. The CDR3 has 14 amino acids. Germline V lookup: CDR1 SGDLS, CDR2 YYNGEE. CDR3 sequence: CASSVGRVNTEAFF. CDR3 sequence (DNA): TGTGCCAGCAGCGTAGGTCGGGTCAACACTGAAGCTTTCTTT. Complete variable domain (other parts from reference TRBV9 and TRBJ1-1): DSGVTQTPKHLITATGQRVTLRCSPRSGDLSVYWYQQSLDQGLQFLIQYYNGEERAKGNILERFSAQQFPDLHSELNLSSLELGDSALYFCASSVGRVNTEAFFGQGTRLTVV.

The chain links TRBV6-1 to TRBJ1-5, with TRBD1 as a possible D gene (6 bases). The germline V gene encodes CDR1 MNHNS and CDR2 SASEGT. This CDR3 is built from 13 residues. The ends were cut back, 6 bases at V and 4 bases at J, with 10 bases in the middle. The DNA of the CDR3 is TGTGCCAGCAGCCGGGACATAAATCAGCCCCAGCATTTT. This translates into CASSRDINQPQHF.

The chain links TRBV7-2 to TRBJ1-3; D not resolved. Trimming removed 2 bases from V and 4 bases from J, with 3 bases in between. The germline V gene encodes CDR1 SGHTA and CDR2 FQGNSA. CDR3 length: 12 residues. The CDR3 sequence: CASSLSGNTIYF. The CDR3 DNA sequence: TGTGCCAGCAGCTTATCGGGAAACACCATATATTTT.

This rearrangement joins TRBV19 to TRBJ2-3; 7 positions match TRBD2. With 3 bases clipped from V and 3 bases from J, the junction kept 18 bases outside the gene matches. Per the germline V gene, CDR1 is LNHDA and CDR2 is SQIVND (reference sequence). The CDR3 loop spans 19 amino acids. CDR3 nucleotide sequence: TGTGCCAGTAGTATTTCAAACTCTGGCGGGAGAATCGGGACAGATACGCAGTATTTT. It encodes CASSISNSGGRIGTDTQYF.

V gene TRBV5-1 combines with J gene TRBJ1-1; no definite D call. The germline gives CDR1 SGHRS, CDR2 YFSETQ. This CDR3 has 13 residues. Between the trimmed V and J ends, which lost 4 bases and 7 bases, there was a span of 14 bases. The CDR3 protein is CASSRRVTGEAFF. The CDR3 nucleotides read TGCGCCAGCAGCCGGAGGGTGACGGGTGAAGCTTTCTTT.

CDR3 protein: CASSRGQSNQPQHF. The CDR3 region has the DNA TGTGCCAGCTCCCGAGGGCAGAGCAATCAGCCCCAGCATTTT. The chain recombines TRBV2 with TRBJ1-5, with no clear D. V lost 8 bases and J lost 1, with 12 bases in between. CDR3 length equals 14 residues. Germline CDR1 reads SNHLY; CDR2 reads FYNNEI.

The chain combines TRBV11-2 with TRBJ1-1, with 7 nucleotides matching TRBD1. J lost 5 bases, V lost 5 bases, and 11 bases had no gene match. This CDR3 is 15 amino acids long. Germline-derived CDR1 and CDR2 are SGHAT and FQNNGV. CDR3 region: CASSLSGGTGTEAFF. DNA of the CDR3: TGTGCCAGCAGCCTTTCAGGGGGGACGGGAACTGAAGCTTTCTTT.

CDR3 coding DNA: TGCGCCAGCAAACCTAGCGGGAGCAGTAGCGAGCAGTACTTC. This translates into CASKPSGSSSEQYF. The V call is TRBV5-1, the J call TRBJ2-7; 10 nucleotides match TRBD2. This CDR3 is built from 14 residues. Germline-derived CDR1 and CDR2 are SGHRS and YFSETQ. V trimming: 6 bases; J trimming: 6 bases; junction bases outside the gene matches: 9.

The chain couples TRBV5-1 to TRBJ2-5, with a possible D match to TRBD2 (5 bases). CDR3 length: 13 amino acids. Germline CDR1 SGHRS, CDR2 YFSETQ. V lost 6 bases and J lost 5, with 14 bases in between. CDR3 bases: TGCGCCAGCACCCCGCGGAGAGGGGAGACCCAGTACTTC. Protein sequence: CASTPRRGETQYF.

This clone was seen more than once but under ten times. V gene TRBV6-1 combines with J gene TRBJ1-2; D is unresolved. This CDR3 comprises 11 residues. Germline assignment: CDR1 MNHNS and CDR2 SASEGT. V lost 5 bases, J lost 2 bases, and 3 bases lay in between. The CDR3 here is CASSTNYGYTF. In DNA, the CDR3 is TGTGCCAGCAGTACCAACTATGGCTACACCTTC.

The chain has TRBV11-2 and TRBJ2-1; 8 bases match TRBD1. Germline V gene lookup returns CDR1 SGHAT and CDR2 FQNNGV. The CDR3 runs 14 residues. Trimming removed 5 bases from V and 6 bases from J; junction bases left unmatched: 6. CDR3 nucleotides: TGTGCCAGCAGCGGACGGACAGGGCGCAATGAGCAGTTCTTC. This gives the protein CASSGRTGRNEQFF. The full variable domain, completed using reference TRBV11-2 and TRBJ2-1, is EAGVAQSPRYKIIEKRQSVAFWCNPISGHATLYWYQQILGQGPKLLIQFQNNGVVDDSQLPKDRFSAERLKGVDSTLKIQPAKLEDSAVYLCASSGRTGRNEQFFGPGTRLTVL.

The J gene is TRBJ2-7, the V gene TRBV5-6; D is possibly TRBD1 (5 bases). Germline CDR1 and CDR2: SGHDT and YYEEEE. Trimming left V 2 bases short and J 1 base short, with 7 bases between. This CDR3 comprises 13 residues. CDR3 residues: CASSFAGSYEQYF. The CDR3 coding sequence is TGTGCCAGCAGCTTTGCAGGGTCCTACGAGCAGTACTTC.

The chain employs TRBV28 and TRBJ1-1; tentative D call: TRBD1 (5 bases). CDR1 MDHEN and CDR2 SYDVKM come from the germline V gene. With 6 bases removed from V and 6 bases from J, the gap between germline ends came to 23 bases. This CDR3 contains 16 residues. This chain's CDR3 is CASSSGGAYVSAEAFF. CDR3 DNA: TGTGCCAGCAGCTCGGGGGGTGCTTACGTGAGCGCTGAAGCTTTCTTT.

The V gene is TRBV5-5, the J gene TRBJ2-1; TRBD2 matches at 10 bases. The trim removed 3 bases at V and 5 bases at J, leaving 14 bases unmatched. The CDR3 loop spans 18 amino acids. Looked up from germline, CDR1 is SGHKS and CDR2 is YYEKEE (reference sequence). Written as DNA, the CDR3 is TGTGCCAGCAGCTATCGGGCTAGCGGGAGCCCAAGAGACAATGAGCAGTTCTTC. Its translation: CASSYRASGSPRDNEQFF.

The genes are TRBV11-2 and TRBJ2-7, with D unclear. Trimming cost V 3 bases and J 4 bases, with 13 bases left between them. The germline V gene has CDR1 SGHAT and CDR2 FQNNGV. The CDR3 is 14 residues long. Written as DNA, the CDR3 is TGTGCCAGCAGCTTGTCGGGCTTATCGTACGAGCAGTACTTC. It encodes CASSLSGLSYEQYF.

V and J are TRBV6-1 and TRBJ2-7; D unclear. The CDR3 length is 16 residues. Germline V gene data show CDR1 as MNHNS and CDR2 as SASEGT. The V and J ends lost 3 bases and 0 bases respectively, with 15 bases between them. Written as DNA, the CDR3 is TGTGCCAGCAGTGATACCGGCGGAAGTGCCTCCTACGAGCAGTACTTC. Residues: CASSDTGGSASYEQYF.